A selection of T cell receptor beta chains follows, all from one sample in a study of vaccination effects on CD4 cells after COVID-19. No antigens are known for them. Sequencing used immunoSEQ multiplex PCR; TCRdb keeps in-frame clones, though not all of them. The sample records 35,000 to 40,000 clones, around 72% being singletons. The sequenced sample was CD4+ T cells from PBMCs cultured with HCoV-NL63 spike peptides, obtained before COVID-19 vaccination. These receptor sequences come from a human donor who had a prior SARS-CoV-2 infection. The CDR3 runs from the conserved cysteine through the conserved F or W. Each record gives: V gene, clone size, D gene, J gene, CDR3 protein, CDR3 DNA. The D gene is left open where the match is weak. Some rows mark clone size as missing; the rest say once, few, many or name a class of expanded clone.

v_call: TRBV27; clone_size: -; d_call: TRBD2; j_call: TRBJ2-7; cdr3_aa: CASSFLAGGYEQYF; cdr3_nt: TGTGCCAGCAGTTTTCTAGCGGGAGGGTATGAGCAGTACTTC
v_call: TRBV5-1; clone_size: -; d_call: TRBD1; j_call: TRBJ1-2; cdr3_aa: CASSFGDRVGYTF; cdr3_nt: TGCGCCAGCAGCTTTGGCGACAGGGTTGGCTACACCTTC
v_call: TRBV7-2; clone_size: -; d_call: -; j_call: TRBJ1-1; cdr3_aa: CASSLVGGVAEAFF; cdr3_nt: TGTGCCAGCAGCTTAGTAGGAGGGGTGGCTGAAGCTTTCTTT
v_call: TRBV29-1; clone_size: few; d_call: TRBD1; j_call: TRBJ1-4; cdr3_aa: CSAKDRGTNEKLFF; cdr3_nt: TGCAGCGCGAAGGACAGGGGTACTAATGAAAAACTGTTTTTT
v_call: TRBV4-2; clone_size: once; d_call: -; j_call: TRBJ2-3; cdr3_aa: CASSQGGLRTDTQYF; cdr3_nt: TGTGCCAGCAGCCAAGGAGGGCTACGCACAGATACGCAGTATTTT
v_call: TRBV2; clone_size: -; d_call: -; j_call: TRBJ1-2; cdr3_aa: CASSVLAAWGYTF; cdr3_nt: TGTGCCAGCAGTGTTCTAGCAGCTTGGGGCTACACCTTC
v_call: TRBV9; clone_size: -; d_call: -; j_call: TRBJ2-3; cdr3_aa: CASSVGLRPGRTTQYF; cdr3_nt: TGTGCCAGCAGCGTAGGCCTTCGCCCGGGTCGCACCACGCAGTATTTT
v_call: TRBV30; clone_size: -; d_call: TRBD1; j_call: TRBJ1-1; cdr3_aa: CAWICRGQVPEAFF; cdr3_nt: TGTGCCTGGATCTGCCGCGGACAGGTCCCTGAAGCTTTCTTT
v_call: TRBV7-8; clone_size: -; d_call: -; j_call: TRBJ2-3; cdr3_aa: CASSLARRARGLTDTQYF; cdr3_nt: TGTGCCAGCAGCTTAGCGAGGAGGGCCCGGGGGCTCACAGATACGCAGTATTTT
v_call: TRBV27; clone_size: few; d_call: TRBD1; j_call: TRBJ1-6; cdr3_aa: CASSFRFGQGLVSPLHF; cdr3_nt: TGTGCCAGCAGTTTTCGCTTCGGACAGGGATTGGTTTCACCCCTCCACTTT
v_call: TRBV30; clone_size: -; d_call: -; j_call: TRBJ1-4; cdr3_aa: CAWRPGIQPSEKLFF; cdr3_nt: TGTGCCTGGAGACCTGGGATTCAACCTAGTGAAAAACTGTTTTTT
v_call: TRBV7-3; clone_size: few; d_call: TRBD2; j_call: TRBJ2-1; cdr3_aa: CASSWSGRNNEQFF; cdr3_nt: TGTGCCAGCAGCTGGAGCGGGAGAAACAATGAGCAGTTCTTC
v_call: TRBV4-3; clone_size: -; d_call: -; j_call: TRBJ1-3; cdr3_aa: CASSLNPRGAGNTIYF; cdr3_nt: TGCGCCAGCAGCTTAAATCCTCGCGGGGCTGGAAACACCATATATTTT
v_call: TRBV4-3; clone_size: -; d_call: TRBD2; j_call: TRBJ2-7; cdr3_aa: CASSQDTRQRLAASYEQYF; cdr3_nt: TGCGCCAGCAGCCAAGATACGAGACAGAGACTAGCGGCCTCCTACGAGCAGTACTTC
v_call: TRBV10-3; clone_size: -; d_call: TRBD1; j_call: TRBJ2-7; cdr3_aa: CAISRQGGYEQYF; cdr3_nt: TGTGCCATCAGCCGACAGGGTGGCTACGAGCAGTACTTC
v_call: TRBV21-1; clone_size: -; d_call: -; j_call: TRBJ2-7; cdr3_aa: CARLISGDSYEQYF; cdr3_nt: TGTGCCAGACTGATTAGCGGAGACTCCTACGAGCAGTACTTC